This passage covers 16 T cell receptor beta chains from one sample sequenced in a study of breast tumors, draining lymph nodes, adjacent tissues. MiXCR, run by TCRdb on the multiplex PCR reads, gives a single entry per CDR3 protein. The sample carries under 20,000 distinct CDR3 sequences, around two fifths recorded once. The sequenced material came from breast tumor tissue. These receptor sequences come from a female donor with breast cancer. Some clones in this sample may be carry-over from other donors' samples.

Notes on this clonotype: Likely a read error: the CDR3 ends without its conserved phenylalanine or tryptophan. The DNA is left out, because the CDR3 cannot be placed on it with certainty; the CDR3 is given as TCRdb lists it. The chain employs TRBV6-5 and TRBJ1-2; the table's D gene call, TRBD1, was not cross checked with the DNA. Germline V gene sequence: CDR1 MNHEY, CDR2 SVGAGI. From its first to its last residue, the CDR3 has 14 amino acids. CDR3 amino acids: CASSYGRGVYGYAS.

The chain combines TRBV25-1 with TRBJ2-1; 8 positions match TRBD2. CDR1 is MGHDK and CDR2 is SYGVNS in the germline V gene. V lost 6 bases and J lost 8; bases outside the gene matches: 15. The CDR3 contains 16 residues. The CDR3 nucleotides read TGTGCCAGCAGAGACGATGGGGGACTAGATCGCGATGAGCAGTTCTTC. The encoded protein is CASRDDGGLDRDEQFF.

J is TRBJ2-2 and V is TRBV30; either TRBD1 or TRBD2 may supply D (7 bases each). Trimming took 0 bases from V and 16 from J, leaving 24 bases between them. The CDR3 is 15 amino acids. CDR1 and CDR2 from the germline V gene are GTSNPN and SVGIG (reference sequence). The CDR3, as DNA: TGTGCCTGGAGTGTACAAGACAGGGAGTCCGGGGGGCCGTTTTTT. Residues: CAWSVQDRESGGPFF.

At least ten counts were recorded for this clonotype. A clone one base away is much larger, so this may be a read error. The chain recombines TRBV7-9 with TRBJ2-5; D may be TRBD1 (6 bases). This CDR3 has 15 amino acids. Germline-derived CDR1 and CDR2 are SEHNR and FQNEAQ (reference sequence). Here the CDR3 DNA reads TGTGCCAGCAGCTTAATTCACACAGGGAAAGAGACCCAGCACTTC. This translates into CASSLIHTGKETQHF.

The chain is built from TRBV20-1 and TRBJ1-6, with a possible D match to TRBD1 (5 bases). CDR1 and CDR2 (germline): DFQATT, SNEGSKA (reference sequence). CDR3 length equals 15 residues. The V gene lost 6 bases and the J gene lost 6 bases, with 18 bases spanning the gap. CDR3 residues: CSAPPDGGGNSPLHF. As DNA, the CDR3 is TGCAGTGCCCCCCCCGACGGGGGAGGTAATTCACCCCTCCACTTT.

Comments on this clonotype: A junction boundary mismatches the germline segment, possibly from a read error. The chain carries TRBV7-8 and TRBJ2-1; 8 nucleotides match TRBD1. Germline V gives CDR1 SGHVS, CDR2 FQNEAQ. This CDR3 region has 18 residues. Written as DNA, the CDR3 is TGTGCCAGCAGCTTCGGGGTCGGACAGGGAAGGTTTGGGCATGAGCGGTTCTTC. Protein: CASSFGVGQGRFGHERFF. The full variable domain, with the rest looked up from reference TRBV7-8 and TRBJ2-1, is GAGVSQSPRYKVAKRGQDVALRCDPISGHVSLFWYQQALGQGPEFLTYFQNEAQLDKSGLPSDRFFAERPEGSVSTLKIQRTQQEDSAVYLCASSFGVGQGRFGHERFFGPGTRLTVL.

In DNA, the CDR3 is TGTGCCAGCAGTTACGGTTCCTCTGGAAACACCATATATTTT. As protein: CASSYGSSGNTIYF. This sequence joins TRBV6-2 or TRBV6-3 and TRBJ1-3, with D unresolved. This CDR3 is 14 amino acids long. Germline assignment: CDR1 MNHEY and CDR2 SVGEGT. Trimming pared 2 bases from V and 0 bases from J, leaving 5 bases between.

This clonotype has just one count. A single base separates this from a much larger clone, so it may be a read error. The chain links TRBV6-2 or TRBV6-3 to TRBJ1-1; D is perhaps TRBD1 (6 bases). V was trimmed by 6 bases and J by 0 bases, leaving 8 bases between them. The CDR3 consists of 13 residues. Germline V gene sequence: CDR1 MNHEY, CDR2 SVGEGT. This CDR3 reads CASRHRVNTEAFF. CDR3 nucleotide sequence: TGTGCCAGCAGGCACAGGGTGAACACTGAAGCTTTCTTT.

This clonotype was recorded many times. This may be a read error: a much more frequent sequence differs by one nucleotide. J is TRBJ1-2 and V is TRBV5-1; no definite D call. There are 13 residues in the CDR3. From germline, CDR1 is SGHRS and CDR2 YFSETQ. CDR3 nucleotide sequence: TGCGCCAGCAGCCCTGAAGCAAACTATGGCCACACCTTC. The encoded protein is CASSPEANYGHTF.

This rearrangement joins TRBV7-2 to TRBJ2-1; 10 positions agree with TRBD2. The germline CDR1 and CDR2 sequences are SGHTA and FQGNSA. After removal of 4 bases from V and 6 bases from J, the junction contained 3 bases not matched to a gene. There are 14 residues in the CDR3. The CDR3 sequence: CASSSLAGANEQFF. In nucleotides, the CDR3 is TGTGCCAGCAGCTCCCTAGCGGGAGCCAATGAGCAGTTCTTC.

The rearrangement links TRBV5-6 to TRBJ2-7; D unclear. The V gene lost 4 bases and the J gene lost 9 bases, with 11 bases spanning the gap. Germline CDR1 reads SGHDT; CDR2 reads YYEEEE. CDR3 length: 11 residues. CDR3 sequence (DNA): TGTGCCAGCAGCCTGGGTGACGCGCAGTACTTC. It translates to CASSLGDAQYF.

This clonotype qualifies as medium-sized. The chain combines TRBV7-9 with TRBJ2-7; 7 bases line up with TRBD2. Germline-derived CDR1 and CDR2 are SEHNR and FQNEAQ (reference sequence). V was pared by 3 bases and J by 2 bases, with 7 bases of the junction left unmatched. This CDR3 region has 15 residues. The DNA for the CDR3 is TGTGCCAGCAGCTTTCAGAGCGGGGCACCCTACGAGCAGTACTTC. It yields the protein CASSFQSGAPYEQYF.

This chain connects TRBV20-1 to TRBJ2-7, with 12 bases aligning to TRBD2. This CDR3 is built from 14 residues. CDR1 DFQATT and CDR2 SNEGSKA come from the germline V gene (reference sequence). Losses at the gene ends were 3 bases for V and 4 bases for J; bases not matched to a gene: 4. The DNA of the CDR3 is TGCAGTGCTAGGACTAGCGGGAGTTCTTACGAGCAGTACTTC. This sequence encodes CSARTSGSSYEQYF.

The chain uses TRBV6-5 and TRBJ2-7; no reliable D call. V lost 6 bases to trimming and J lost 0 bases, with 9 bases between them. CDR1 and CDR2 from the germline V gene are MNHEY and SVGAGI. The CDR3 loop spans 13 amino acids. The CDR3: CASSNSSSYEQYF. DNA of the CDR3: TGTGCCAGCAGCAACTCGAGCTCCTACGAGCAGTACTTC.

This clonotype has at least ten counts. This sequence joins TRBV6-6 and TRBJ1-2, with 7 bases fitting TRBD1. The CDR3 has 14 amino acids. Germline-derived CDR1 and CDR2 are MNHNY and SVGAGI (reference sequence). The V segment lost 2 bases and the J segment 8 bases; nucleotides outside the gene matches: 8. This chain's CDR3 is CASSYPTGKEGYTF. The CDR3 nucleotides read TGTGCCAGCAGTTACCCGACAGGGAAGGAGGGCTACACCTTC.

The chain links TRBV13 to TRBJ2-7, with D possibly being TRBD2 (6 bases). CDR1 PRHDT and CDR2 FYEKMQ come from the germline V gene (reference sequence). V lost 4 bases, J lost 2 bases, and 12 bases lay in between. The CDR3 totals 14 residues. CDR3 region: CASSSRDSTYEQYF. The CDR3 DNA sequence: TGTGCCAGCAGCTCCCGGGACTCCACCTACGAGCAGTACTTC.